The 9 T cell receptor beta chains below were found in one sample sequenced in a study of circulating tumor DNA in untreated peripheral T-cell lymphoma. Only in-frame clones appear in the TCRdb table, and some are missing; sequencing was by immunoSEQ multiplex PCR. The sample includes about 2,800 clones, approximately 66% of them seen just once. The sequenced material came from tumor tissue. These receptors were taken from a human donor with peripheral T-cell lymphoma.

This chain joins TRBV29-1 and TRBJ2-3; TRBD1 matches at 9 bases. The CDR3 totals 14 residues. Losses at the gene ends were 4 bases for V and 3 bases for J; bases not matched to a gene: 5. Germline CDR1 and CDR2: SQVTM and ANQGSEA. CDR3 protein: CSVGQGELTDTQYF. DNA of the CDR3: TGCAGCGTTGGACAGGGGGAATTGACAGATACGCAGTATTTT.

This chain uses TRBV11-3 with TRBJ1-6; weak D call: TRBD1 (5 bases). Germline-derived CDR1 and CDR2 are SGHNT and YENEEA. Trimming shortened V by 3 bases and J by 7 bases, and 19 bases separated the two germline ends. The CDR3 has 17 residues. CDR3 sequence (DNA): TGTGCCAGCAGCTTGGGTGGGGGTCTTTGGCAGAATTCACCCCTCCACTTT. Its protein is CASSLGGGLWQNSPLHF.

The chain uses TRBV6-8 and TRBJ2-3, with a weak D call TRBD1 (6 bases). The V end lost 6 bases, the J end lost 0 bases, and 7 bases lay between the germline ends. CDR1 MNHGY and CDR2 SAAAGT come from the germline V gene. The CDR3 loop spans 13 amino acids. The CDR3 is CASRGHSTDTQYF. The CDR3 DNA is TGTGCCAGCAGGGGACATAGCACAGATACGCAGTATTTT.

This clone was seen more than once but under ten times. The CDR3 DNA is TGTGCCAGCAAGCGAGGGCTCTCTGGAAACACCATATATTTT. As protein: CASKRGLSGNTIYF. This chain joins TRBV6-8 and TRBJ1-3, with unresolved D. Trimming shortened V by 7 bases and J by 0 bases, and 10 bases separated the two germline ends. From germline, CDR1 is MNHGY and CDR2 SAAAGT. The CDR3 sequence is 14 residues long.

The chain has TRBV19 and TRBJ2-1; D perhaps matches TRBD1 (6 bases). The V and J ends lost 5 bases and 0 bases respectively, with 17 bases between them. This CDR3 has 17 amino acids. Germline V gene sequence: CDR1 LNHDA, CDR2 SQIVND (reference sequence). DNA for the CDR3: TGTGCCAGTAGTGTTCAAAACAGGGTTGGCTCCTACAATGAGCAGTTCTTC. Protein sequence: CASSVQNRVGSYNEQFF.

Regarding this clone: Within the sample, other DNA sequences also encode this same CDR3. V gene TRBV10-2 combines with J gene TRBJ2-3, with 8 bases that match TRBD2. The CDR3 contains 15 residues. Germline trimming cut 6 bases from V and 6 bases from J; bases unmatched to any gene: 11. The V gene's germline CDR1 is WSHSY and CDR2 SAAADI. The CDR3 coding sequence is TGCGCCAGCAGCCTACCGGGACTAGGAGCGGATACGCAGTATTTT. Its protein is CASSLPGLGADTQYF.

The CDR3 nucleotides read TGTGCCAGCAGCCCGTGGTCCTCTCTAGGGGATGAGCAGTTCTTC. Its translation: CASSPWSSLGDEQFF. The rearrangement links TRBV11-3 to TRBJ2-1; possibly TRBD1 for D (5 bases). The CDR3 is 15 residues long. From germline, CDR1 is SGHNT and CDR2 YENEEA. The germline V and J ends were trimmed by 5 bases and 8 bases, with 19 bases remaining between them.

The genes are TRBV6-1 and TRBJ1-2; D is perhaps TRBD1 (5 bases). Deletions cut 0 bases from V and 4 bases from J, with 12 bases between. From germline, CDR1 is MNHNS and CDR2 SASEGT. CDR3 length equals 15 residues. The CDR3 region has the DNA TGTGCCAGCAGTGAAGCGGGGGACCCAGGCTATGGCTACACCTTC. Amino acid sequence: CASSEAGDPGYGYTF.

This chain connects TRBV19 to TRBJ2-7, with D unclear. In germline, CDR1 is LNHDA, CDR2 SQIVND (reference sequence). The CDR3 is 13 residues long. V lost 5 bases, J lost 0 bases, and 8 bases lay in between. The chain's CDR3 is CASSLGPSYEQYF. The CDR3 nucleotides are TGTGCCAGTAGTCTCGGGCCCTCCTACGAGCAGTACTTC.